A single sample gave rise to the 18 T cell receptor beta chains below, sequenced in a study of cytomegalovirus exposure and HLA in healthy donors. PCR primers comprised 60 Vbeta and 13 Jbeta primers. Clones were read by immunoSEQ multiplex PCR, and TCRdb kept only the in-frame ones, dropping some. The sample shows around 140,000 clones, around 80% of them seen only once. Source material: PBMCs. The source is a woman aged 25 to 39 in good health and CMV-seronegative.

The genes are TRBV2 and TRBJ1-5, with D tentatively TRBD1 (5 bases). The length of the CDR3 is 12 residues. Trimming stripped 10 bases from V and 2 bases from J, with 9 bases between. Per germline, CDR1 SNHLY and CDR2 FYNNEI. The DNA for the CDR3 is TGTGCCACCGGGGGTCGCAATCAGCCCCAGCATTTT. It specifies CATGGRNQPQHF.

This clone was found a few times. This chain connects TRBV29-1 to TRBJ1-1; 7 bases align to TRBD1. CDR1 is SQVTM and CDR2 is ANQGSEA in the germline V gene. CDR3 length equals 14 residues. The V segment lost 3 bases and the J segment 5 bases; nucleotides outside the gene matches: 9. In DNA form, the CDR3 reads TGCAGCGTTGAGCACGGACAGGTGGGGACTGAAGCTTTCTTT. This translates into CSVEHGQVGTEAFF.

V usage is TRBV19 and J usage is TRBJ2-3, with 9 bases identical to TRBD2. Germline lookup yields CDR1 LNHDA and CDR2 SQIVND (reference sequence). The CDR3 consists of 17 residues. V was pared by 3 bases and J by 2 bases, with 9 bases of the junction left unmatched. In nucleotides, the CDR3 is TGTGCCAGTAGTATCCCTAGCGGGATTTACCACACAGATACGCAGTATTTT. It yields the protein CASSIPSGIYHTDTQYF.

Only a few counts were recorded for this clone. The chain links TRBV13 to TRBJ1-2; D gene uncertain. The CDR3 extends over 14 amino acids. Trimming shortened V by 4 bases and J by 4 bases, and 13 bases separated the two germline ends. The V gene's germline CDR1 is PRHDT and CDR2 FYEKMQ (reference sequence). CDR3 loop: CASSSMTKPYGYTF. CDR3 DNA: TGTGCCAGCAGCTCCATGACAAAACCCTATGGCTACACCTTC.

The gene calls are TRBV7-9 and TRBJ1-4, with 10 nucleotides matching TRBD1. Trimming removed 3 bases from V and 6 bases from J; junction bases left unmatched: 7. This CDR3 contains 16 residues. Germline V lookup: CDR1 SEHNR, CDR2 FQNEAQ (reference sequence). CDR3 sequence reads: CASSLWTGGWDEKLFF. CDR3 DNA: TGTGCCAGCAGCTTGTGGACAGGGGGGTGGGATGAAAAACTGTTTTTT.

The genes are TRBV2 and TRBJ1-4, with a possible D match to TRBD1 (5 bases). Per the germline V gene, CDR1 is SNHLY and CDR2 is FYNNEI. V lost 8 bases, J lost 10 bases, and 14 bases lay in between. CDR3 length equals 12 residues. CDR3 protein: CASANLGGKLFF. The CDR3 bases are TGTGCCAGCGCTAACCTCGGGGGAAAACTGTTTTTT.

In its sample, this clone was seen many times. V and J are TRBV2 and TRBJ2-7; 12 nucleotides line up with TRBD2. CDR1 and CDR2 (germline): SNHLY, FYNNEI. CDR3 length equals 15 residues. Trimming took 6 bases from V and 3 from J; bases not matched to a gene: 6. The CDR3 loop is CASRLTSGSFYEQYF. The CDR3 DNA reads TGTGCCAGCAGGTTGACTAGCGGGAGTTTCTACGAGCAGTACTTC.

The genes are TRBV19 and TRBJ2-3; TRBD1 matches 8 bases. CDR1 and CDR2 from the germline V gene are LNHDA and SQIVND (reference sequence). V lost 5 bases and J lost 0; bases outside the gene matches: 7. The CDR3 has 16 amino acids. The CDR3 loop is CASSLGTGDSTDTQYF. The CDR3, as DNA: TGTGCCAGTAGTTTGGGGACAGGCGATAGCACAGATACGCAGTATTTT.

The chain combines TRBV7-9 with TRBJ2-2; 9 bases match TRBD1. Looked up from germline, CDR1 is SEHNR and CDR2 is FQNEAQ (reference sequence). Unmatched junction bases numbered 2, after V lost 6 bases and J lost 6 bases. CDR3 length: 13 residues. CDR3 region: CASRDRGPGELFF. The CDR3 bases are TGTGCCAGCAGGGACAGGGGTCCCGGGGAGCTGTTTTTT.

CDR3 protein: CASSFRFAGQGFSYEQYF. The CDR3 nucleotides are TGTGCCAGCAGTTTCAGGTTCGCGGGACAGGGATTCTCCTACGAGCAGTACTTC. The J gene is TRBJ2-7, the V gene TRBV27; 9 bases are a match to TRBD1. Germline V CDR1 and CDR2: MNHEY, SMNVEV (reference sequence). J was trimmed by 0 bases and V by 3 bases; bases with no gene match: 12. The CDR3 totals 18 residues.

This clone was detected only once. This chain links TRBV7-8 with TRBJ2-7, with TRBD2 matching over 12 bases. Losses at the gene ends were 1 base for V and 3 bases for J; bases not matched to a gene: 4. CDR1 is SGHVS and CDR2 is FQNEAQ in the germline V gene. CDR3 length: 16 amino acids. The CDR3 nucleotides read TGTGCCAGCAGCTTAGACGGACTAGCGGGAAACTACGAGCAGTACTTC. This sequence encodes CASSLDGLAGNYEQYF.

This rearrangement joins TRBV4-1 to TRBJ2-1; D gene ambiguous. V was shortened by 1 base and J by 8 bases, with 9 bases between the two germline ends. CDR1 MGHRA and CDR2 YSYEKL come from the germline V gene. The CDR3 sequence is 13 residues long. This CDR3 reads CASSQGFGHEQFF. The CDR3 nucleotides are TGCGCCAGCAGCCAAGGATTTGGGCATGAGCAGTTCTTC.

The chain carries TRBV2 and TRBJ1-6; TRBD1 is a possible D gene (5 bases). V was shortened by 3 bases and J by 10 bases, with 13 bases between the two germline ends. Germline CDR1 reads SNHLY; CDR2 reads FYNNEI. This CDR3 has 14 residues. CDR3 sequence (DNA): TGTGCCAGCAGTGAGAGACTAGGGGTCTCACCCCTCCACTTT. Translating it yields CASSERLGVSPLHF.

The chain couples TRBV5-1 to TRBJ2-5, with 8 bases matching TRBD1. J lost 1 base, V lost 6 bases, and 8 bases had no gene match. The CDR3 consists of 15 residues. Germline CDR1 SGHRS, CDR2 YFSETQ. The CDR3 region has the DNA TGCGCCAGCAACCCTAGGACAGGGTTCCAAGAGACCCAGTACTTC. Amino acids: CASNPRTGFQETQYF.

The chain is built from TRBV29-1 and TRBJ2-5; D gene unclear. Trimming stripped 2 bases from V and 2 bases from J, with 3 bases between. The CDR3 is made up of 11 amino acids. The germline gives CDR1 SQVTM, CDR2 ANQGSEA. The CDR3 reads CSVEPQETQYF. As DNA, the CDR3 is TGCAGCGTTGAACCTCAAGAGACCCAGTACTTC.

CDR3 amino acids: CASSLGGRAVQETQYF. The CDR3 DNA sequence: TGTGCCAGCAGCTTAGGTGGCAGGGCAGTACAAGAGACCCAGTACTTC. This rearrangement joins TRBV7-2 to TRBJ2-5, with D tentatively TRBD1 (5 bases). V was clipped by 1 base and J by 2 bases, with 14 bases between them. The CDR3 has 16 residues. Germline assignment: CDR1 SGHTA and CDR2 FQGNSA.

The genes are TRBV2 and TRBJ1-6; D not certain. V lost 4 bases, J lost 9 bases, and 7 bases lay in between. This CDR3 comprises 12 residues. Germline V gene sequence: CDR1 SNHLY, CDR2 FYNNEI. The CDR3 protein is CASSARSSPLHF. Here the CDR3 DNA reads TGTGCCAGCAGTGCGCGGTCTTCACCCCTCCACTTT.

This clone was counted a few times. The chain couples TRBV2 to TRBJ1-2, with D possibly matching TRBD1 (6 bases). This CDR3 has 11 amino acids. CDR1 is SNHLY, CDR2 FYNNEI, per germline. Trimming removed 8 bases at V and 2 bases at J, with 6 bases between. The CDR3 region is CASGQNYGYTF. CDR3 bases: TGTGCCAGCGGACAGAACTATGGCTACACCTTC.